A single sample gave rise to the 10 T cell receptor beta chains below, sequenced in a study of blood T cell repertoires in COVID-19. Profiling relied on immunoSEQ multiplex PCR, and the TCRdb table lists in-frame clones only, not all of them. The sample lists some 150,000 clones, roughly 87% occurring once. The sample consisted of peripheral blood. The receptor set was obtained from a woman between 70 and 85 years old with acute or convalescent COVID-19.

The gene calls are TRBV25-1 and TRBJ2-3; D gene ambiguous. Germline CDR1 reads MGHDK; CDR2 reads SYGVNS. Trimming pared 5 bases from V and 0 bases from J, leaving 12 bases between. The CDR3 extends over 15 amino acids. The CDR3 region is CASSPFKSSTDTQYF. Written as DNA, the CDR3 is TGTGCCAGCAGTCCCTTTAAATCTAGCACAGATACGCAGTATTTT.

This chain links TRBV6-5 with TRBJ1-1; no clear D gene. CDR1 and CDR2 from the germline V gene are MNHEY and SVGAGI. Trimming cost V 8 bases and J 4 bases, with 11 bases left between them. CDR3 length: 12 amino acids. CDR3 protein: CASGRVLTEAFF. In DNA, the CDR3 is TGTGCCAGCGGGAGGGTGCTCACTGAAGCTTTCTTT.

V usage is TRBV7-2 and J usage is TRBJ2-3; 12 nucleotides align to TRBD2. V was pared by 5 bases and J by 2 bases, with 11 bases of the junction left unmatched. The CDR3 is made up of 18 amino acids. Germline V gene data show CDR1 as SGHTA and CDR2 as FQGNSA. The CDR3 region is CASSPGLAGQGFTDTQYF. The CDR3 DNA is TGTGCCAGCAGCCCCGGACTAGCGGGGCAGGGTTTCACAGATACGCAGTATTTT.

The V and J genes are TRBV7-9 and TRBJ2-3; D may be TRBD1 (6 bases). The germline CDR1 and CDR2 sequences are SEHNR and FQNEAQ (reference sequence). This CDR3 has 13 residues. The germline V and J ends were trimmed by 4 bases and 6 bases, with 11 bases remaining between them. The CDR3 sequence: CASSSTDRDTQYF. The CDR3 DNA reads TGTGCCAGCAGCTCGACAGACAGGGATACGCAGTATTTT.

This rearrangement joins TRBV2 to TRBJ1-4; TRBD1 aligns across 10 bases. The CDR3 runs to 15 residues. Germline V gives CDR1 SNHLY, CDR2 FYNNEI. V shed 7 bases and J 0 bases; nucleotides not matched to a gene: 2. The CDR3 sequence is CASTGTGATNEKLFF. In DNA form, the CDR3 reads TGTGCCAGCACTGGGACAGGGGCAACTAATGAAAAACTGTTTTTT.

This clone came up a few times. This chain's CDR3 is CASRAGATDTQYF. DNA of the CDR3: TGTGCCAGCAGGGCGGGAGCCACAGATACGCAGTATTTT. V and J are TRBV2 and TRBJ2-3, with TRBD2 identical over 7 bases. CDR1 SNHLY and CDR2 FYNNEI come from the germline V gene. Losses at the gene ends were 6 bases for V and 2 bases for J; bases not matched to a gene: 2. The CDR3 runs to 13 residues.

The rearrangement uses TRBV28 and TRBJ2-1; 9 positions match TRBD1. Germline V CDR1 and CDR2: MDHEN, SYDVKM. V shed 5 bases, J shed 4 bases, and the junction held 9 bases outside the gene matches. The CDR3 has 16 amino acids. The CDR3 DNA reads TGTGCCAGCAGTCTAGCCGGGACAGGGAGGTACAATGAGCAGTTCTTC. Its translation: CASSLAGTGRYNEQFF.

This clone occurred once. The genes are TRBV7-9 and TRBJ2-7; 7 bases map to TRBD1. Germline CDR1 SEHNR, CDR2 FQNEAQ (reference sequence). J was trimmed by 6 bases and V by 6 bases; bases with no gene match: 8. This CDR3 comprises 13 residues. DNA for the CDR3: TGTGCCAGCAGGATGACAGGGTTGGGCGAGCAGTACTTC. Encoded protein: CASRMTGLGEQYF.

The CDR3 DNA follows: TGTGCCAGCAGCTTCGCCGGGACTAGCGGATTCACAGATACGCAGTATTTT. This encodes CASSFAGTSGFTDTQYF. The rearrangement uses TRBV5-6 and TRBJ2-3; 11 bases are a match to TRBD2. This CDR3 is built from 17 residues. Germline lookup yields CDR1 SGHDT and CDR2 YYEEEE. With 2 bases clipped from V and 2 bases from J, the junction kept 7 bases outside the gene matches.

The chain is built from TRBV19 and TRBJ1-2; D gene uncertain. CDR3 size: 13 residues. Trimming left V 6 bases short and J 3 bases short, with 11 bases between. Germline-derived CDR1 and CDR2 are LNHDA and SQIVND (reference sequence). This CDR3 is CASRAEAYYGYTF. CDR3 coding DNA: TGTGCCAGTAGAGCGGAGGCATACTATGGCTACACCTTC.